This T cell receptor beta chain emerged from a study of blood T cell repertoires in COVID-19. Profiling relied on immunoSEQ multiplex PCR, and the TCRdb table lists in-frame clones only, not all of them. The repertoire holds 250,000 to 300,000 clones, with around 89% as singletons. This CDR3 is 13 amino acids long. The V end lost 1 base, the J end lost 4 bases, and 5 bases lay between the germline ends. Germline CDR1 is SGHTA and CDR2 is FQGNSA. Regarding this clone: Other DNA sequences of this sample code for an identical CDR3.

V gene TRBV7-2 combines with J gene TRBJ2-1, with D unresolved. Source material: peripheral blood. This sequence was found in a woman in her sixties or seventies with acute or convalescent COVID-19. The CDR3 spells CASSLGLYNEQFF. Written as DNA, the CDR3 is TGTGCCAGCAGCTTAGGGCTTTACAATGAGCAGTTCTTC.